This TCR beta chain appears in the sequencing data of a study of blood T cell repertoires in COVID-19. V lost 1 base, J lost 3 bases, and 3 bases stayed unmatched. Germline V gene data show CDR1 as SGHAT and CDR2 as FQNNGV. The CDR3 extends over 15 amino acids. Clones were sequenced by immunoSEQ multiplex PCR, and TCRdb holds only the in-frame ones, with some missing. In the table there are about 440,000 clones, approximately 90% of which are singletons. Participant-given clinical history determined each cohort assignment. The chain couples TRBV11-2 to TRBJ2-7, with 10 bases fitting TRBD2. Material for sequencing was PBMCs or T cells enriched from blood (not recorded which). This TCR derives from a woman aged 18-29 years with acute COVID-19. CDR3 nucleotide sequence: TGTGCCAGCAGCTTAGTTCTAGCGGGAGACTACGAGCAGTACTTC. Protein sequence: CASSLVLAGDYEQYF.